Detailed here is one T cell receptor beta chain. What it binds is not known. This entry is derived from a study of cytomegalovirus exposure and HLA in healthy donors. Germline V gene sequence: CDR1 SGHRS, CDR2 YFSETQ. This CDR3 has 14 amino acids. V lost 4 bases and J lost 7; bases outside the gene matches: 2. Points from the study as a whole: TCR association rates varied by HLA locus in a later analysis, with DRB1 highest and HLA-C lowest.

Primers: 60 Vbeta forward and 13 Jbeta reverse. Method: immunoSEQ multiplex PCR; TCRdb's copy keeps in-frame clones and lacks some. The table shows 180,000 or so clones, with 82% occurring only once. What was sequenced was PBMCs. The receptor was derived from a man aged 35-49 years in good health and CMV-seronegative. The chain has TRBV5-1 and TRBJ2-1; TRBD2 matches 13 bases. CDR3 sequence: CASSPLAGGNEQFF. Written as DNA, the CDR3 is TGCGCCAGCAGCCCACTAGCGGGAGGGAATGAGCAGTTCTTC.